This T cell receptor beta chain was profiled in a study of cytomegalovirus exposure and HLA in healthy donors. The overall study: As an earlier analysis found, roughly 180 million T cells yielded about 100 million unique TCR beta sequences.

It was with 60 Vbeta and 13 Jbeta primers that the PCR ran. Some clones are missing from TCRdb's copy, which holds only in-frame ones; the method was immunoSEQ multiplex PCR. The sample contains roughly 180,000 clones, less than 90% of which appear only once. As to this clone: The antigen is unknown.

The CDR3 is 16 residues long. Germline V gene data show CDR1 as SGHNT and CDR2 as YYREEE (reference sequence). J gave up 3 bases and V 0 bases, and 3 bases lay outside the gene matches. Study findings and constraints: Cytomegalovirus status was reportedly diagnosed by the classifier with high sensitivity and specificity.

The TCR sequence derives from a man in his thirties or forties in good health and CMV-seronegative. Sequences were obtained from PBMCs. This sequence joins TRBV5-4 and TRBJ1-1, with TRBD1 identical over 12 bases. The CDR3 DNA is TGTGCCAGCAGCTTGGGGGGGACAGGGGGCCACACTGAAGCTTTCTTT. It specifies CASSLGGTGGHTEAFF.